The 26 T cell receptor beta chains in this list originate from one sample, sequenced in a study of cytomegalovirus exposure and HLA in healthy donors. Primers for the PCR totalled 60 Vbeta and 13 Jbeta. The protocol was immunoSEQ multiplex PCR, while the TCRdb copy is restricted to in-frame clones and leaves out a portion. The sample holds more than 85,000 clones, over 65% seen once. The sequencing input was PBMCs. The receptors derive from a man aged 35-49 years in good health and CMV-seronegative.

The chain links TRBV2 to TRBJ2-1; 11 positions match TRBD1. CDR3 length: 15 residues. Per the germline V gene, CDR1 is SNHLY and CDR2 is FYNNEI. Trimming took 7 bases from V and 3 from J; bases not matched to a gene: 5. The CDR3 coding sequence is TGTGCCAGCAAACCCGGGACAGGGGGCTACAATGAGCAGTTCTTC. Protein product: CASKPGTGGYNEQFF.

As concerns this clone: One end of the junction fails to match germline, which may point to a read error. This chain links TRBV7-7 with TRBJ2-3; 7 bases match TRBD1. Germline values: CDR1 SSHAT, CDR2 FNYEAQ (reference sequence). The CDR3 runs 14 residues. The CDR3 DNA reads TGTGCTAGCAGCCGGGGACAGACCACAGATACGCAGTATTTT. It translates to CASSRGQTTDTQYF.

The gene calls are TRBV10-1 and TRBJ2-4; 7 bases agree with TRBD2. Germline trimming cut 5 bases from V and 7 bases from J; bases unmatched to any gene: 8. The CDR3 is 14 residues long. Germline assignment: CDR1 WNHNN and CDR2 SYGVQD (reference sequence). CDR3 sequence reads: CASSNTGTINIQYF. DNA for the CDR3: TGCGCCAGCAGTAATACCGGGACTATTAACATTCAGTACTTC.

The chain joins TRBV5-4 to TRBJ2-2; 13 bases match TRBD2. Germline CDR1 reads SGHNT; CDR2 reads YYREEE (reference sequence). J was trimmed by 0 bases and V by 5 bases; bases with no gene match: 4. CDR3 size: 17 residues. The CDR3 DNA follows: TGTGCCAGCAGGTCTGGGACTAGCGGGGCGAACACCGGGGAGCTGTTTTTT. Encoded protein: CASRSGTSGANTGELFF.

This rearrangement joins TRBV5-6 to TRBJ2-3; 8 bases align to TRBD1. Trimming cost V 3 bases and J 4 bases; bases outside gene matches: 10. The length of the CDR3 is 16 residues. CDR1 and CDR2 from the germline V gene are SGHDT and YYEEEE. CDR3 protein: CASSWTGYGVPDTQYF. CDR3 sequence (DNA): TGTGCCAGCAGCTGGACAGGGTATGGGGTTCCAGATACGCAGTATTTT. Full variable domain (remainder filled in from reference TRBV5-6 and TRBJ2-3): DAGVTQSPTHLIKTRGQQVTLRCSPKSGHDTVSWYQQALGQGPQFIFQYYEEEERQRGNFPDRFSGHQFPNYSSELNVNALLLGDSALYLCASSWTGYGVPDTQYFGPGTRLTVL.

V gene TRBV29-1 combines with J gene TRBJ2-2, with 12 bases fitting TRBD1. In germline, CDR1 is SQVTM, CDR2 ANQGSEA. CDR3 size: 15 residues. V lost 7 bases, J lost 3 bases, and 6 bases stayed unmatched. The CDR3, as DNA: TGCAGCGCGACCGGGACAGGGGGCTACACCGGGGAGCTGTTTTTT. Translation: CSATGTGGYTGELFF.

The chain couples TRBV5-1 to TRBJ2-2, with D uncertain. The CDR3 contains 13 residues. With 0 bases removed from V and 8 bases from J, the gap between germline ends came to 8 bases. Germline V lookup: CDR1 SGHRS, CDR2 YFSETQ. CDR3 region: CASSLGLTGELFF. The CDR3 region has the DNA TGCGCCAGCAGCTTGGGGTTGACTGGGGAGCTGTTTTTT.

The V call is TRBV5-4, the J call TRBJ2-7; weak D call: TRBD2 (8 bases). There are 14 residues in the CDR3. In germline, CDR1 is SGHNT, CDR2 YYREEE (reference sequence). V was pared by 10 bases and J by 3 bases, with 20 bases between. CDR3 DNA: TGTGCCTCCGGGGGGCGGGGGGACAGCTACGAGCAGTACTTC. Translating it yields CASGGRGDSYEQYF.

J is TRBJ1-2 and V is TRBV6-1; weak D call: TRBD1 (6 bases). V lost 5 bases, J lost 8 bases, and 15 bases lay in between. Per germline, CDR1 MNHNS and CDR2 SASEGT. The CDR3 spans 13 residues. The CDR3 reads CASSRQQGRGYTF. The CDR3 DNA follows: TGTGCCAGCAGTCGCCAACAGGGTCGAGGCTACACCTTC.

This rearrangement joins TRBV5-4 to TRBJ2-7, with 8 nucleotides matching TRBD2. The CDR3 is 15 amino acids. The V gene end was trimmed by 0 bases and the J gene end by 2 bases; junction bases not matched to a gene: 4. Germline CDR1 is SGHNT and CDR2 is YYREEE (reference sequence). CDR3 coding DNA: TGTGCCAGCAGCTTGGCGGGACTAGAAACCTACGAGCAGTACTTC. It codes for CASSLAGLETYEQYF. Drawing the rest from reference TRBV5-4 and TRBJ2-7, the complete variable domain is ETGVTQSPTHLIKTRGQQVTLRCSSQSGHNTVSWYQQALGQGPQFIFQYYREEENGRGNFPPRFSGLQFPNYSSELNVNALELDDSALYLCASSLAGLETYEQYFGPGTRLTVT.

V is TRBV27 and J is TRBJ1-1; D is perhaps TRBD1 (6 bases). CDR3 length equals 17 residues. The V end was cut by 3 bases, the J end by 3 bases, with 20 bases between. Germline lookup yields CDR1 MNHEY and CDR2 SMNVEV (reference sequence). CDR3 in amino acids: CASSFSGRGMWHTEAFF. The CDR3 DNA sequence: TGTGCCAGCAGTTTTTCGGGCAGGGGTATGTGGCACACTGAAGCTTTCTTT.

The V gene is TRBV29-1, the J gene TRBJ2-7, with 11 positions matching TRBD1. CDR1 SQVTM and CDR2 ANQGSEA come from the germline V gene. V lost 4 bases, J lost 2 bases, and 7 bases stayed unmatched. There are 15 residues in the CDR3. In DNA, the CDR3 is TGCAGCGTTGTTATGGGACAGGGGGTGACCTACGAGCAGTACTTC. This sequence encodes CSVVMGQGVTYEQYF.

The rearrangement uses TRBV29-1 and TRBJ1-2, with TRBD1 matching 7 bases. CDR3 length equals 13 residues. The ends lost 6 bases at V and 4 bases at J; junction bases unmatched: 8. Germline V CDR1 and CDR2: SQVTM, ANQGSEA. The DNA of the CDR3 is TGCAGCGTGGCCGGGACAGCATCCTATGGCTACACCTTC. This sequence encodes CSVAGTASYGYTF.

The chain uses TRBV5-4 and TRBJ2-7, with D possibly TRBD2 on 6 matching bases. Germline V gives CDR1 SGHNT, CDR2 YYREEE (reference sequence). The CDR3 spans 15 residues. Trimming removed 4 bases at V and 2 bases at J, with 16 bases between. This chain's CDR3 is CASSGTGTDTYEQYF. The CDR3 nucleotides are TGTGCCAGCAGCGGAACCGGGACTGACACCTACGAGCAGTACTTC.

V gene TRBV5-1 combines with J gene TRBJ2-3; TRBD2 is a possible D gene (6 bases). CDR3 length: 14 residues. Germline CDR1 is SGHRS and CDR2 is YFSETQ. V gave up 5 bases and J gave up 5 bases, with 15 bases separating them. CDR3 sequence (DNA): TGCGCCAGCAGGCTAGAAAGGGGAGGAGATACGCAGTATTTT. This encodes CASRLERGGDTQYF.

This chain links TRBV6-1 with TRBJ1-1, with D unclear. The CDR3 consists of 14 residues. V was cut by 3 bases and J by 5 bases, with 13 bases left in between. Germline assignment: CDR1 MNHNS and CDR2 SASEGT. CDR3 DNA sequence: TGTGCCAGCAGTGACTCTTTGTCCCGGACTGAAGCTTTCTTT. Its translation is CASSDSLSRTEAFF.

V and J are TRBV5-1 and TRBJ2-1, with 7 nucleotides matching TRBD2. The CDR3 totals 15 residues. The germline V gene has CDR1 SGHRS and CDR2 YFSETQ. Trimming removed 0 bases from V and 6 bases from J; junction bases left unmatched: 6. CDR3 sequence: CASSLAGRDFNEQFF. The DNA for the CDR3 is TGCGCCAGCAGCTTGGCAGGGAGGGACTTCAATGAGCAGTTCTTC.

This clone was detected once. V gene TRBV9 combines with J gene TRBJ2-2; 9 bases fit TRBD1. The V gene's germline CDR1 is SGDLS and CDR2 YYNGEE. The junction had 13 bases not matched to a gene; V was cut back by 4 bases and J by 6 bases. CDR3 length: 17 amino acids. The CDR3 DNA reads as TGTGCCAGCAGCCCCCGGACAGGGGATTTTTCGGCCGGGGAGCTGTTTTTT. Translation: CASSPRTGDFSAGELFF.

This chain uses TRBV6-1 with TRBJ2-7, with TRBD1 matching over 10 bases. With V trimmed by 8 bases and J by 7 bases, 8 bases remained unmatched. The CDR3 runs to 13 residues. The germline V gene encodes CDR1 MNHNS and CDR2 SASEGT. CDR3 bases: TGTGCCAGCGTAGGACAGGGGGTAGGGGAGCAGTACTTC. Translated: CASVGQGVGEQYF.

This clone was detected once. The chain has TRBV10-3 and TRBJ2-7; weak D call: TRBD2 (6 bases). From germline, CDR1 is ENHRY and CDR2 SYGVKD. The CDR3 is 15 amino acids. V lost 7 bases, J lost 0 bases, and 16 bases lay in between. Written as DNA, the CDR3 is TGTGCCATCAAGGACCCGGGGGTGAGCTCCTACGAGCAGTACTTC. Its translation is CAIKDPGVSSYEQYF.

This clone was observed once. The chain combines TRBV10-3 with TRBJ2-1; TRBD2 matches at 8 bases. The germline V gene encodes CDR1 ENHRY and CDR2 SYGVKD. Losses at the gene ends were 2 bases for V and 4 bases for J; bases not matched to a gene: 7. The CDR3 loop spans 16 amino acids. This chain's CDR3 is CAISEGSGARYNEQFF. In nucleotides, the CDR3 is TGTGCCATCAGTGAGGGTAGCGGGGCTCGTTACAATGAGCAGTTCTTC.

The rearrangement links TRBV19 to TRBJ1-6; D is ambiguous. The CDR3 contains 16 residues. Trimming shortened V by 2 bases and J by 9 bases, and 17 bases separated the two germline ends. The germline CDR1 and CDR2 sequences are LNHDA and SQIVND (reference sequence). The CDR3 sequence: CASSITDLLSGSPLHF. The CDR3 coding sequence is TGTGCCAGTAGTATAACTGACCTTCTTTCGGGTTCACCCCTCCACTTT.

V gene TRBV11-2 combines with J gene TRBJ1-1; the D gene is possibly TRBD1 (5 bases). Germline CDR1 and CDR2: SGHAT and FQNNGV. The CDR3 has 16 amino acids. V was trimmed by 4 bases and J by 1 base, leaving 16 bases between them. The CDR3 DNA sequence: TGTGCCAGCAGCTCAACCTCCCGGGACTCGAACACTGAAGCTTTCTTT. It yields the protein CASSSTSRDSNTEAFF.

The chain is built from TRBV7-3 and TRBJ1-5, with D perhaps matching TRBD1 (6 bases). Germline V gene data show CDR1 as SGHTA and CDR2 as FQGTGA. Between the trimmed V and J ends, which lost 1 base and 2 bases, there was a span of 6 bases. CDR3 length equals 14 residues. CDR3: CASSLNRGNQPQHF. In DNA, the CDR3 is TGTGCCAGCAGCTTAAACAGGGGCAATCAGCCCCAGCATTTT.

The chain employs TRBV27 and TRBJ1-5; no firm D call. Germline V gene sequence: CDR1 MNHEY, CDR2 SMNVEV (reference sequence). V was pared by 2 bases and J by 6 bases, with 11 bases between. The CDR3 sequence is 14 residues long. In DNA, the CDR3 is TGTGCCAGCAGTTTAAGGCGGGGTTCTCAGCCCCAGCATTTT. It translates to CASSLRRGSQPQHF.

This chain connects TRBV7-8 to TRBJ2-7, with 8 bases identical to TRBD2. The CDR3 length is 17 residues. V shed 0 bases and J 4 bases; nucleotides not matched to a gene: 11. Germline lookup yields CDR1 SGHVS and CDR2 FQNEAQ. The CDR3, as DNA: TGTGCCAGCAGCTTAGCCCGGGGGGGGGCGCCGAATTACGAGCAGTACTTC. Translation: CASSLARGGAPNYEQYF.